Listed here are 4 T cell receptor beta chains from one sample, sequenced in a study of T cells in Graves' hyperthyroidism and ophthalmopathy (dated by TCRdb to the late 2010s). The library was made by multiplex PCR. The instrument was an Illumina HiSeq 2000. The TCR beta CDR3 regions were amplified from RNA transcripts. The first round of RT-PCR for the TCR CDR3 was performed with the HTBI primer set and the Qiagen OneStep RT-PCR kit. The raw public reads went through TCRdb reprocessing: fastp at Q25, MiXCR clone calling, in-frame beta chains kept. Here each entry gathers all rows of one CDR3 protein and keeps the most common genes and DNA. The sample table records approximately 590,000 distinct CDR3 sequences; 15% to 19% of these occur just once. Of the sample, roughly 6.6% is held by the ten largest clones. The source material was blood. These receptors were obtained from a woman aged 25 to 39 with Graves' hyperthyroidism.

This clonotype was recorded many times. This sequence joins TRBV2 and TRBJ1-1; 7 nucleotides align to TRBD1. This CDR3 contains 15 residues. Germline loops: CDR1 SNHLY, CDR2 FYNNEI. J was trimmed by 0 bases and V by 4 bases; bases with no gene match: 5. The CDR3 nucleotides read TGTGCCAGCAGTGCCGGGACAGACATGAACACTGAAGCTTTCTTT. Its translation is CASSAGTDMNTEAFF.

This clonotype was counted many times. The V gene is TRBV5-1, the J gene TRBJ2-7; TRBD1 matches at 8 bases. Germline-derived CDR1 and CDR2 are SGHRS and YFSETQ. The CDR3 sequence is 14 residues long. V trimming: 0 bases; J trimming: 6 bases; junction bases outside the gene matches: 5. In DNA form, the CDR3 reads TGCGCCAGCAGCTTGGCTGTGACAGGGGCCGAGCAGTACTTC. This sequence encodes CASSLAVTGAEQYF.

This clonotype occurred many times. The V call is TRBV7-9, the J call TRBJ2-7; possibly TRBD1 for D (6 bases). The CDR3 consists of 19 residues. CDR1 SEHNR and CDR2 FQNEAQ come from the germline V gene (reference sequence). The V and J ends lost 1 base and 1 base respectively, with 23 bases between them. CDR3 in amino acids: CASSLVVGTLLDTSYEQYF. The CDR3 nucleotides read TGTGCCAGCAGCTTAGTTGTAGGGACACTCCTGGACACTTCCTACGAGCAGTACTTC.

The genes are TRBV11-2 and TRBJ2-1, with 9 positions matching TRBD2. V lost 1 base and J lost 3; bases outside the gene matches: 7. This CDR3 has 17 residues. Germline CDR1 is SGHAT and CDR2 is FQNNGV. The CDR3 loop is CASSLVGTSSLYNEQFF. In nucleotides, the CDR3 is TGTGCCAGCAGCTTAGTTGGGACTAGCTCCCTCTACAATGAGCAGTTCTTC.